The source of this TCR beta chain is a study of blood T cell repertoires in COVID-19. The germline V gene has CDR1 SNHLY and CDR2 FYNNEI. The CDR3 runs 15 residues. Trimming took off 0 bases at V and 4 bases at J, with 10 bases between the two ends. TCRdb's table, derived via immunoSEQ multiplex PCR, lists solely in-frame clones and lacks some. The data show about 500,000 clones, around nine tenths seen once. The chain is built from TRBV2 and TRBJ1-5; tentative D call: TRBD1 (5 bases). Sample: peripheral blood. The receptor's source is a woman aged 45-60 years with COVID-19, enrolled during active disease. The chain's CDR3 is CASSEAEGRNQPQHF. The CDR3 bases are TGTGCCAGCAGTGAAGCGGAGGGGCGAAATCAGCCCCAGCATTTT. The full variable domain, with the rest looked up from reference TRBV2 and TRBJ1-5, is EPEVTQTPSHQVTQMGQEVILRCVPISNHLYFYWYRQILGQKVEFLVSFYNNEISEKSEIFDDQFSVERPDGSNFTLKIRSTKLEDSAMYFCASSEAEGRNQPQHFGDGTRLSIL.